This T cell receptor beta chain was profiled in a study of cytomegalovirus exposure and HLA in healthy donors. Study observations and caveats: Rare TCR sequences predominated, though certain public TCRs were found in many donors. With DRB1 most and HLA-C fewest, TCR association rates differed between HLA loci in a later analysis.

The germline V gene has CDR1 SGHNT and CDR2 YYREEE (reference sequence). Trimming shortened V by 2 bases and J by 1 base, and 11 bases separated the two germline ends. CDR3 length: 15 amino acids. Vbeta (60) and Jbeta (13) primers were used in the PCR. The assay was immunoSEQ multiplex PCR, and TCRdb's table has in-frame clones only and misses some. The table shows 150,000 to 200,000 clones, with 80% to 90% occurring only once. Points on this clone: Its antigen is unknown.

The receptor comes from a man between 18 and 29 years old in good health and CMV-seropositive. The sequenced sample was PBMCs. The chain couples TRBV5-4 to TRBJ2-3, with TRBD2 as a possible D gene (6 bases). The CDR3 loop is CASSFGGSGTDTQYF. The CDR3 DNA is TGTGCCAGCAGCTTTGGGGGGAGCGGCACAGATACGCAGTATTTT.